This T cell receptor (beta chain) is drawn from a study of blood T cells in healthy people across ages (dated by TCRdb to between 2014 and 2016). A note on the overall study: Template switching captured roughly one uniquely barcoded TCR beta cDNA molecule per two T cells in model experiments. To avoid experimental bias, donors of different ages were distributed randomly across sequencing lanes. To track age-related changes in TCR beta repertoire diversity, the study relied on deep sequencing normalized with unique cDNA molecular identifiers. Two additional independent replicas of 1 million unique cDNA reads from the same blood draw were analyzed for two donors (one aged 18 to 29 and one aged 80 or older). The donors were split into four age groups: young (average 16 years), middle-aged (39), aged (roughly 65) and long-lived (over 75). What the work shows at the level of the full study, not this receptor alone: Estimates of total diversity based on one million sequenced T cells were considered lower bounds and underestimates. Because the CMV infection status of the donors was unknown, age-related changes in expanded clonotypes may potentially have been confounded. A strong correlation was found between observed TCR beta diversity and the percentage of naive T cells measured by flow cytometry. Conclusive comparison of naive and antigen-experienced compartments was prevented by the profiling of bulk unsorted PBMCs. Compared with the aged group, the long-lived group had more naive CD4+ T cells, fewer expanded clones and increased TCR diversity, a pattern suggesting age selection. Observed TCR beta diversity per million T cells fell roughly linearly with age, and a significant reduction was already apparent by age approximately 41.

For CDR1 and CDR2, the germline V gene lists SGHRS and YFSETQ. From V the trimming removes 4 bases and from J it removes 5 bases, while the gene matches leave 13 bases of the junction unaccounted for. Counted from cysteine to phenylalanine, this CDR3 has 16 amino acids. Solely the CDR3 DNA is kept, with 48 bases framed from the first base. With respect to this clonotype: Its binding antigen is unknown. Base qualities are not recorded, but no much larger clone differs from it by a single base.

Donors were under 40 systemically healthy Caucasian individuals from Russia aged roughly 6 to 90 years. Approximately 10 milliliters of peripheral blood were collected from each donor into EDTA-treated Vacutainer tubes. Ficoll-Paque density-gradient centrifugation was used to isolate PBMCs, with at least 7 million per sample. Total RNA was extracted from PBMCs with Trizol reagent, with at least 6 micrograms obtained per sample. For every donor, flow cytometry on a PBMC aliquot measured the percentage of naive CD45RAhigh/CD27high T cells. Library preparation was by 5' RACE. Data came from an Illumina HiSeq 2500. A second PCR of about 7 to 12 cycles was run with a J-beta primer mix and a sample-barcoded 5' primer. A template-switch 5' adaptor carrying 12 random nucleotides introduced a unique molecular identifier onto each TCR beta cDNA molecule. At least 3 million CDR3-containing paired-end reads were obtained from each sample. First-strand cDNA was synthesized from all RNA with the Mint cDNA synthesis kit, primed by a TRBC-specific oligonucleotide. Following uracil-DNA glycosylase treatment, a first 18-cycle PCR with universal primers M1SS and BC2_uni_R was performed on all cDNA. Concerning the study's data processing: Normalization of each sample was performed by random selection of 1 million high-quality reads, each carrying a distinct molecular identifier. Reads with shared molecular identifiers were discarded instead of being binned into consensus sequences. CDR3 identification, clonotype clustering and error correction used MiTCR with a Q25 quality threshold and the strictest error-elimination algorithm. A nonparametric unseen species model with Euler transformation was used to estimate a lower bound on total TCR beta diversity. The public reads were reprocessed in TCRdb via fastp at Q25 and MiXCR, keeping in-frame beta chains. Rows merge per CDR3 protein into single entries with the most common DNA and genes. Clone size and V and J calls follow TCRdb, not the original study. The table for this sample lists roughly 1,300,000 distinct CDR3 sequences; 45% to 70% of them were counted only once. In total, the top ten clones hold roughly 6.3% of the sample.

This clonotype was obtained from a man in his late teens or twenties in good health. The material sequenced was blood. In this chain, TRBV5-1 is recombined with TRBJ1-1, and 8 bases in between align with TRBD1. The CDR3 region: CASSPGTGPQRTEAFF. The DNA is as follows: TGCGCCAGCAGCCCTGGGACAGGTCCCCAGAGGACTGAAGCTTTCTTT. The variable domain in full, with residues beyond the CDR3 obtained from the reference TRBV5-1 and TRBJ1-1 genes, is KAGVTQTPRYLIKTRGQQVTLSCSPISGHRSVSWYQQTPGQGLQFLFEYFSETQRNKGNFPGRFSGRQFSNSRSEMNVSTLELGDSALYLCASSPGTGPQRTEAFFGQGTRLTVV.